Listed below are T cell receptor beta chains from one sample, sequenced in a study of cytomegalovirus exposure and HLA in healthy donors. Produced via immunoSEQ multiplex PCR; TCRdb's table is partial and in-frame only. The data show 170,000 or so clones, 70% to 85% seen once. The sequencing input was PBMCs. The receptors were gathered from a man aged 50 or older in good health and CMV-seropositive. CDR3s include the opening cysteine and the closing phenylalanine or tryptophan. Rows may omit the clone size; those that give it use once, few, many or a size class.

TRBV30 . CAWSDEDQPQHF
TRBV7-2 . CASSLLGGAEEQYF
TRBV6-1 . CASSRRQLTEAFF
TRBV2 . CASPGKGGYNEQFF
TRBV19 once CASSPWSGRATDTQYF
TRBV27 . CASSLIPGTDSYEQYF
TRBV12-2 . CASRSPRDRGYYEQYF
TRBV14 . CASSPLAGGGNEQFF
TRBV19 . CASRQGEAFF
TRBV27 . CASSLGRSAYEQYF
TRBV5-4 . CASSRNSGQSLHF
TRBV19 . CASSVAGGLPNEQFF
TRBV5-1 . CASSLEVTSETQYF
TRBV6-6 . CASSPRAGGIQETQYF
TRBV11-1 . CASSLGLGNEQFF
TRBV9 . CASSVQGTSGKTDTQYF
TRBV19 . CASSLLQGYEQYF
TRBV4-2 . CASSQGGGNTGELFF
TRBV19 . CASSIGISGRISSYNEQFF
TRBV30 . CAWSKWTVFNYGYTF
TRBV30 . CAWSGGGSNIQYF
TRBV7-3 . CASSEQGVAGETQYF
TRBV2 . CASSEGVTTGELFF
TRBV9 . CASSRAGTGPPSGYTF
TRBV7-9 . CASSLGRMNTEAFF
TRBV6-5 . CASSSRGLGGYTF
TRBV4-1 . CASSQFGTGDYGYTF
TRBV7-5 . CARSFYSNQPQHF
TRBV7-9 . CASSRRGNQNSPLHF
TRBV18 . CASSPLPAGKAYEQYF
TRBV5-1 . CASSLTSGLTGELFF
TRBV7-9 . CASSSEAGVTGELFF
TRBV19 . CASSRTGGTGANVLTF
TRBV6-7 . CASSYSDSPYVYF
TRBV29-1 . CSVGVNRVTEAFF
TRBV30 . CAWSVSWGQGSAEAFF
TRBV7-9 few CASSSVGGPNEKLFF
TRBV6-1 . CASDDYQGVDGYTF
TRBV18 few CASSPATGEGTDTQYF
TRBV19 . CASAEILSSVNTIYF